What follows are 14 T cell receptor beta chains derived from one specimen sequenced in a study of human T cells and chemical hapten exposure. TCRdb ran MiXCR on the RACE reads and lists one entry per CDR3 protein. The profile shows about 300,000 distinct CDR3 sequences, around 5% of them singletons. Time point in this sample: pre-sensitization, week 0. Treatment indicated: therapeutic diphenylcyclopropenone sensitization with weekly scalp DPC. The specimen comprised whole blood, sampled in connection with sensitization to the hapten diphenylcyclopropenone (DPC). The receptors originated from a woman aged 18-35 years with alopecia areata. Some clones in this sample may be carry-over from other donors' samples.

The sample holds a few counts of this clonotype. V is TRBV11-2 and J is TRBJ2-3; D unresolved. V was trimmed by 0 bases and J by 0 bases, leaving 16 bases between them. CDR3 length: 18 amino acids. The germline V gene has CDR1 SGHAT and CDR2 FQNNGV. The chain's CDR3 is CASSLEFQSTSSTDTQYF. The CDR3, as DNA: TGTGCCAGCAGCTTAGAATTTCAGTCCACGTCTAGCACAGATACGCAGTATTTT.

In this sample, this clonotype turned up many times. The chain's CDR3 is CASSQDPTGVPGANVLTF. DNA for the CDR3: TGTGCCAGCAGCCAAGATCCGACAGGGGTGCCTGGGGCCAACGTCCTGACTTTC. The genes are TRBV4-2 and TRBJ2-6; 8 nucleotides match TRBD1. Trimming removed 0 bases from V and 2 bases from J; junction bases left unmatched: 6. Germline CDR1 is LGHNA and CDR2 is YNFKEQ. The length of the CDR3 is 18 residues.

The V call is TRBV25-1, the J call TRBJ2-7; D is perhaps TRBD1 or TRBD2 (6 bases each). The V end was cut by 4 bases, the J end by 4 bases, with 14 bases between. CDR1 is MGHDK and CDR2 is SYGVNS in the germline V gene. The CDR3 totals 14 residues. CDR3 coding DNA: TGTGCCAGCAGTGGATTCCAGGGGAGGTACGAGCAGTACTTC. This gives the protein CASSGFQGRYEQYF.

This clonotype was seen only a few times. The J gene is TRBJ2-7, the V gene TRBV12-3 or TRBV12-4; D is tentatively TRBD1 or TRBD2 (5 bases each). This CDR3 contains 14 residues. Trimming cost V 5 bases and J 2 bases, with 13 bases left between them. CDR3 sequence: CASSLGTGTYEQYF. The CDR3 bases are TGTGCCAGCAGTCTTGGGACGGGTACCTACGAGCAGTACTTC.

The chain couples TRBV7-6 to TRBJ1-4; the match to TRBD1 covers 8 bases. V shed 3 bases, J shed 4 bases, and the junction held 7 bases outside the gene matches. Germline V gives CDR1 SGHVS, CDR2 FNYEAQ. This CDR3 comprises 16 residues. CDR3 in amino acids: CASSLQGAWGNEKLFF. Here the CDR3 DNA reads TGTGCCAGCAGCTTGCAGGGGGCCTGGGGTAATGAAAAACTGTTTTTT.

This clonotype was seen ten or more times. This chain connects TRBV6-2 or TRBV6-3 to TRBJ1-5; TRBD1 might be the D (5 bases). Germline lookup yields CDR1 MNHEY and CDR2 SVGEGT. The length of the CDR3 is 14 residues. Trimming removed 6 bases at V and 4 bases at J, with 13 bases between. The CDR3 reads CASSHGGGNQPQHF. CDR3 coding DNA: TGTGCCAGCAGCCACGGGGGTGGAAATCAGCCCCAGCATTTT.

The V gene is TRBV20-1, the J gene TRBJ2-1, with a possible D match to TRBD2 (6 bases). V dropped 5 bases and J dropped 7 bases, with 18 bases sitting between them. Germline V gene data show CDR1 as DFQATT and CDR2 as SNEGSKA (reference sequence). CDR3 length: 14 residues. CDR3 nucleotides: TGCAGTGCTCCCCTGAGACTAGGGTCTAATGAGCAGTTCTTC. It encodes CSAPLRLGSNEQFF.

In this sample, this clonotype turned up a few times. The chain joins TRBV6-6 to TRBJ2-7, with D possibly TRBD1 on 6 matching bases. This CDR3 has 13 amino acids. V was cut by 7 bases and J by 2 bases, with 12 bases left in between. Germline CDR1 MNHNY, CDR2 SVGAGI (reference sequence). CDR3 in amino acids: CASNRDTTYEQYF. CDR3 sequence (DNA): TGTGCCAGCAACCGGGACACTACCTACGAGCAGTACTTC.

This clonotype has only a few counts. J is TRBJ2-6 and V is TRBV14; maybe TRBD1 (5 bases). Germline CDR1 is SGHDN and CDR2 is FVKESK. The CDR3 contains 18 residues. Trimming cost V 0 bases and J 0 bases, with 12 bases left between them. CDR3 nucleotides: TGTGCCAGCAGCCAAGAGACAGTTACTCCCTCTGGGGCCAACGTCCTGACTTTC. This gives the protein CASSQETVTPSGANVLTF.

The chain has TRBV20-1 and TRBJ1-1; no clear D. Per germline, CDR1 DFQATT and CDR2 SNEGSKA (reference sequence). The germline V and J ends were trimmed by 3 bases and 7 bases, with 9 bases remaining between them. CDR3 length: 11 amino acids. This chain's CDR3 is CSARLAREAFF. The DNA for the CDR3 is TGCAGTGCTAGGCTGGCACGTGAAGCTTTCTTT.

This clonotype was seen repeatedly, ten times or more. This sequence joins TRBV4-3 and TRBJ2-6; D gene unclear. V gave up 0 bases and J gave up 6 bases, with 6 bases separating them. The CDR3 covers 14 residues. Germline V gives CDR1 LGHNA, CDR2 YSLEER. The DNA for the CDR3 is TGCGCCAGCAGCCAAGATTTAAAGGCCAACGTCCTGACTTTC. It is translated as CASSQDLKANVLTF.

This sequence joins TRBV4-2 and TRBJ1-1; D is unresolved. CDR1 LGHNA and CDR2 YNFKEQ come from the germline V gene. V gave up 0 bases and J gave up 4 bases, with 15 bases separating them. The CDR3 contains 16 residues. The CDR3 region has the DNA TGTGCCAGCAGCCAAGAACCGAAACCTCTGGGCACTGAAGCTTTCTTT. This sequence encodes CASSQEPKPLGTEAFF.

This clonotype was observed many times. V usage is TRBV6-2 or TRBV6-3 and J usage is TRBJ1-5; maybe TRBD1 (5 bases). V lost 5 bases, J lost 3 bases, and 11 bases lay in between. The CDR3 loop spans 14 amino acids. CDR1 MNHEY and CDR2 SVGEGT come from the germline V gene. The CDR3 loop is CASSLQGYNQPQHF. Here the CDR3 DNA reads TGTGCCAGCAGTCTTCAGGGATACAATCAGCCCCAGCATTTT.

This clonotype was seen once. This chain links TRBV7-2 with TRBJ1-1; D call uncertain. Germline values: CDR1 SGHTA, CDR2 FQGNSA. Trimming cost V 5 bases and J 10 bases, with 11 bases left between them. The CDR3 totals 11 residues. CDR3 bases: TGTGCCAGCAGCCAGTCGGGGTCAGCTTTCTTT. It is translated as CASSQSGSAFF.